This T cell receptor (beta chain) emerged from a study of blood T cell repertoires in COVID-19. The length of the CDR3 is 16 residues. CDR1 is SGHAT and CDR2 is FQNNGV in the germline V gene. Deletions cut 5 bases from V and 1 base from J, with 17 bases between. Sequencing was performed with immunoSEQ multiplex PCR; in TCRdb, only in-frame clones are kept and a portion is missing. The table has 200,000 to 250,000 clones, 70% to 90% seen once. The source of this sequence is an older woman with active or convalescent COVID-19. The material sequenced was peripheral blood. V is TRBV11-2 and J is TRBJ1-1; D perhaps matches TRBD1 (5 bases). The CDR3 loop is CASSPPGRQGNTEAFF. The CDR3 nucleotides read TGTGCCAGCAGCCCTCCTGGTAGGCAGGGGAACACTGAAGCTTTCTTT.